These 25 T cell receptor beta chains were all obtained from the same sample, sequenced in a study of blood T cells in healthy people across ages. Primers used in a second PCR of roughly 6 to 12 cycles were a sample-barcoded 5' primer and a J-beta primer mix. TCRdb used MiXCR to reprocess the 5' RACE reads, holding one entry per CDR3 protein. The sample shows roughly 830,000 distinct CDR3 sequences, less than 80% of them seen only once. Material for sequencing was blood. All receptors come from a man between 25 and 39 years old in good health.

The chain recombines TRBV7-9 with TRBJ2-2, with D unclear. V was clipped by 1 base and J by 0 bases, with 6 bases between them. Germline CDR1 and CDR2: SEHNR and FQNEAQ (reference sequence). The CDR3 runs 15 residues. The CDR3 DNA is TGTGCCAGCAGCTTAGATTCCCCGAACACCGGGGAGCTGTTTTTT. This sequence encodes CASSLDSPNTGELFF. Full variable domain (rest looked up from reference TRBV7-9 and TRBJ2-2): DTGVSQNPRHKITKRGQNVTFRCDPISEHNRLYWYRQTLGQGPEFLTYFQNEAQLEKSRLLSDRFSAERPKGSFSTLEIQRTEQGDSAMYLCASSLDSPNTGELFFGEGSRLTVL.

This chain joins TRBV12-3 or TRBV12-4 and TRBJ1-1; D is possibly TRBD1 (5 bases). V lost 6 bases and J lost 0, with 8 bases in between. The CDR3 covers 13 residues. This CDR3 reads CASRGVMNTEAFF. CDR3 bases: TGTGCCAGCAGGGGGGTGATGAACACTGAAGCTTTCTTT.

This rearrangement joins TRBV27 to TRBJ1-6, with TRBD1 matching over 10 bases. The junction had 5 bases not matched to a gene; V was cut back by 7 bases and J by 8 bases. The CDR3 contains 14 residues. Germline CDR1 reads MNHEY; CDR2 reads SMNVEV (reference sequence). The CDR3 region has the DNA TGTGCCAGCATTGTGACAGGGGGCTATTCACCCCTCCACTTT. This gives the protein CASIVTGGYSPLHF.

The table lists this clonotype with a count of one. The DNA for the CDR3 is TGTGCCAGCAGCCTGCTGGAGAATAGCGGGGGGAGTCGAGAGACCCAGTACTTC. This translates into CASSLLENSGGSRETQYF. V and J are TRBV3-1 and TRBJ2-5, with 10 nucleotides matching TRBD2. Germline assignment: CDR1 LGHDT and CDR2 YNNKEL (reference sequence). V was pared by 4 bases and J by 4 bases, with 15 bases of the junction left unmatched. This CDR3 region has 18 residues.

The rearrangement joins TRBV4-3 to TRBJ2-1; possible D gene TRBD2, 5 bases. The CDR3 totals 15 residues. V lost 0 bases, J lost 5 bases, and 11 bases lay in between. Germline lookup yields CDR1 LGHNA and CDR2 YSLEER. CDR3 coding DNA: TGCGCCAGCAGCCAAGAAGAGGGCTATCACAATGAGCAGTTCTTC. This encodes CASSQEEGYHNEQFF.

The chain is built from TRBV6-5 and TRBJ2-3; D might be TRBD2 (5 bases). Germline CDR1 is MNHEY and CDR2 is SVGAGI. The V end lost 6 bases, the J end lost 13 bases, and 26 bases lay between the germline ends. This CDR3 is built from 15 residues. The CDR3 DNA reads as TGTGCCAGCAGGCAACCCAATCCATCCGGCCCCGGGGAGTATTTT. This encodes CASRQPNPSGPGEYF.

This clonotype was detected only a few times. The chain links TRBV9 to TRBJ2-7; no clear D. The last part of the DNA fits TRBJ2-5 better; the J call may be wrong. CDR3 length: 16 amino acids. From germline, CDR1 is SGDLS and CDR2 YYNGEE. This CDR3 reads CASSVDVIVGGETQYF. CDR3 DNA sequence: TGTGCCAGCAGCGTAGATGTTATCGTGGGTGGAGAGACCCAGTACTTC.

The V and J genes are TRBV27 and TRBJ2-7, with D possibly TRBD1 on 6 matching bases. The DNA end favors TRBJ2-4, so the J call may be wrong. The germline V gene encodes CDR1 MNHEY and CDR2 SMNVEV (reference sequence). This CDR3 is built from 17 residues. The CDR3 region has the DNA TGTGCCAGCAGTTCTACCCCCTCTAGGGGGGCCAAAAACATTCAGTACTTC. It yields the protein CASSSTPSRGAKNIQYF.

This clonotype was seen a handful of times. This sequence joins TRBV6-2 or TRBV6-3 and TRBJ2-1; 8 nucleotides line up with TRBD2. The CDR3 runs to 16 residues. Germline V gene lookup returns CDR1 MNHEY and CDR2 SVGEGT. Trimming cost V 5 bases and J 4 bases; bases outside gene matches: 10. CDR3 sequence reads: CASSDHTSGPYNEQFF. For the CDR3, the DNA is TGTGCCAGCAGTGACCATACTAGCGGTCCTTACAATGAGCAGTTCTTC.

The V and J genes are TRBV29-1 and TRBJ1-2; a weak D match, TRBD1 (6 bases). Trimming stripped 0 bases from V and 1 base from J, with 9 bases between. The CDR3 totals 14 residues. CDR1 is SQVTM, CDR2 ANQGSEA, per germline. CDR3 bases: TGCAGCGTTGAAGATTGGACAGATAACTATGGCTACACCTTC. Protein sequence: CSVEDWTDNYGYTF. The full variable domain, with the rest looked up from reference TRBV29-1 and TRBJ1-2, is SAVISQKPSRDICQRGTSLTIQCQVDSQVTMMFWYRQQPGQSLTLIATANQGSEATYESGFVIDKFPISRPNLTFSTLTVSNMSPEDSSIYLCSVEDWTDNYGYTFGSGTRLTVV.

CDR3 sequence reads: CASTSGTGSYTF. The DNA for the CDR3 is TGTGCCAGCACGTCCGGGACAGGGAGTTACACCTTC. This rearrangement joins TRBV27 to TRBJ1-2; 9 bases fit TRBD1. V lost 7 bases to trimming and J lost 11 bases; unmatched junction nucleotides: 8. CDR1 MNHEY and CDR2 SMNVEV come from the germline V gene (reference sequence). The CDR3 has 12 residues.

This sequence joins TRBV28 and TRBJ2-7; 7 positions match TRBD1. J lost 6 bases, V lost 2 bases, and 10 bases had no gene match. The CDR3 sequence is 15 residues long. Looked up from germline, CDR1 is MDHEN and CDR2 is SYDVKM. CDR3 coding DNA: TGTGCCAGCAGTTTAACGACAGGGAGCTACGGCGAGCAGTACTTC. The encoded protein is CASSLTTGSYGEQYF.

The chain recombines TRBV7-9 with TRBJ2-1; the D gene is possibly TRBD2 (6 bases). Between the trimmed V and J ends, which lost 5 bases and 3 bases, there was a span of 17 bases. Germline values: CDR1 SEHNR, CDR2 FQNEAQ (reference sequence). The CDR3 extends over 16 amino acids. The CDR3 protein is CASSPYAGRHYNEQFF. The CDR3 DNA is TGTGCCAGCAGCCCCTATGCAGGGAGGCACTACAATGAGCAGTTCTTC.

V is TRBV9 and J is TRBJ2-5, with D perhaps matching TRBD1 (6 bases). This CDR3 region has 14 residues. V lost 3 bases, J lost 2 bases, and 11 bases lay in between. The germline gives CDR1 SGDLS, CDR2 YYNGEE. The CDR3 DNA reads TGTGCCAGCAGCGCCCGGACAGAGCAAGAGACCCAGTACTTC. This sequence encodes CASSARTEQETQYF.

Concerning this clonotype itself: A much larger clone sits a single nucleotide away, making a read error possible. The rearrangement joins TRBV28 to TRBJ2-5; no clear D gene. The CDR3 is 15 residues long. The V end was cut by 5 bases, the J end by 7 bases, with 20 bases between. CDR1 is MDHEN and CDR2 is SYDVKM in the germline V gene. The CDR3 DNA reads as TGTGCCAGCAGTGGCCCCGCGCTAGAAGCAGCGACCCAGTACTTC. It is translated as CASSGPALEAATQYF.

The V gene is TRBV2, the J gene TRBJ2-7; D call uncertain. The DNA matches TRBJ2-5 better at its end, which makes the J call doubtful. This CDR3 has 14 residues. Germline V gene data show CDR1 as SNHLY and CDR2 as FYNNEI. The CDR3 loop reads CASSFERGSETQYF. The DNA of the CDR3 is TGTGCCAGCAGTTTCGAAAGAGGATCAGAGACCCAGTACTTC.

The gene calls are TRBV12-3 or TRBV12-4 and TRBJ2-7; D unresolved. The DNA matches TRBJ2-5 better at its end, which makes the J call doubtful. The CDR3 runs to 13 residues. The CDR3 bases are TGTGCCAGCAGTTTGGTAGGGAAGGTGACCCAGTACTTC. Translating gives CASSLVGKVTQYF.

The rearrangement links TRBV7-3 to TRBJ2-2; D may be TRBD2 (5 bases). CDR3 length: 14 residues. V shed 5 bases and J shed 6 bases, with 13 bases lying between them. CDR1 SGHTA and CDR2 FQGTGA come from the germline V gene. As DNA, the CDR3 is TGTGCCAGCAGCCTCGGGGTCGAGGCCGGGGAGCTGTTTTTT. It codes for CASSLGVEAGELFF.

This clonotype was observed a handful of times. The chain uses TRBV28 and TRBJ2-7; the D is unclear. This CDR3 contains 14 residues. The V gene lost 5 bases and the J gene lost 3 bases, with 14 bases spanning the gap. Per the germline V gene, CDR1 is MDHEN and CDR2 is SYDVKM. CDR3 in DNA: TGTGCCAGCAGTCTTACCCCCCCGGACTACGAGCAGTACTTC. Translation: CASSLTPPDYEQYF.

V usage is TRBV20-1 and J usage is TRBJ2-3; 7 bases agree with TRBD2. V trimming: 4 bases; J trimming: 2 bases; junction bases outside the gene matches: 6. Germline CDR1 DFQATT, CDR2 SNEGSKA (reference sequence). The CDR3 length is 14 residues. As DNA, the CDR3 is TGCAGTGCTACCGGGACTACGACCACAGATACGCAGTATTTT. Translating gives CSATGTTTTDTQYF.

The chain links TRBV6-7 to TRBJ2-1; the D gene is possibly TRBD2 (6 bases). TRBV6-7 is annotated as an ORF whose role is uncertain. The CDR3 is made up of 17 amino acids. V was pared by 6 bases and J by 0 bases, with 18 bases between. CDR3 sequence: CASRRLASPLSYNEQFF. CDR3 nucleotides: TGTGCCAGCAGGAGGCTAGCGAGTCCCCTCTCCTACAATGAGCAGTTCTTC.

As for this clonotype: The junction and the germline gene differ at one end; a read error may be behind it. The chain links TRBV4-2 to TRBJ2-1, with 8 bases lining up with TRBD2. Germline CDR1 reads LGHNA; CDR2 reads YNFKEQ. The CDR3 extends over 17 amino acids. The CDR3 loop reads CAGSQEPAGAPYNEQFF. The CDR3 nucleotides read TGTGCCGGCAGCCAAGAACCAGCGGGGGCTCCCTACAATGAGCAGTTCTTC.

This chain joins TRBV12-3 or TRBV12-4 and TRBJ2-3; 10 nucleotides match TRBD1. V shed 5 bases and J 6 bases; nucleotides not matched to a gene: 8. This CDR3 region has 15 residues. This chain's CDR3 is CASSLTGGLPDTQYF. The CDR3, as DNA: TGTGCCAGCAGTCTGACAGGGGGCCTACCCGATACGCAGTATTTT.

This clonotype has only a few counts. The V call is TRBV7-2, the J call TRBJ2-5; the D gene is possibly TRBD2 (5 bases). Trimming removed 0 bases at V and 1 base at J, with 6 bases between. CDR1 is SGHTA, CDR2 FQGNSA, per germline. There are 14 residues in the CDR3. The CDR3 loop is CASSLATSQETQYF. CDR3 DNA: TGTGCCAGCAGCTTAGCCACTAGCCAAGAGACCCAGTACTTC.

This clonotype was detected only once. The V and J genes are TRBV27 and TRBJ2-1; D assignment may be TRBD1 or TRBD2 (5 bases each). CDR1 is MNHEY, CDR2 SMNVEV, per germline (reference sequence). Trimming shortened V by 5 bases and J by 5 bases, and 16 bases separated the two germline ends. The CDR3 is made up of 15 amino acids. As DNA, the CDR3 is TGTGCCAGCAGTCAGGGCCCGAGGGGACACAATGAGCAGTTCTTC. It translates to CASSQGPRGHNEQFF.